The 14 T cell receptor beta chains given below trace back to one sample, sequenced in a study of Graves' ophthalmopathy and Graves' hyperthyroidism. RNA transcripts were the source from which TCR beta CDR3 regions were amplified. In the first round, RT-PCR was carried out with HTBI primers, and a multiplex PCR formed the second round. TCRdb re-analysed the multiplex PCR reads in MiXCR, keeping a single row per CDR3 protein. The table lists about 1.2 million distinct CDR3 sequences, less than 45% of them singletons. The sequenced sample consisted of peripheral blood or thyroid tissue (not recorded which). The receptors were gathered from an adult man with Graves' hyperthyroidism.

This clonotype was seen once. No DNA is shown, since the ends of the CDR3 on it are uncertain; the CDR3 is the one TCRdb lists. V gene TRBV25-1 combines with J gene TRBJ1-1; the D call of TRBD1 is as the table states it, not checked on the DNA. The CDR3 extends over 15 residues, inclusive of both ends. Per the germline V gene, CDR1 is MGHDK and CDR2 is SYGVNS. The CDR3 is CACSARRGMNTEAFF.

This clonotype was picked up many times. The rearrangement uses TRBV10-3 and TRBJ2-2; 9 bases are shared with TRBD2. The CDR3 spans 18 residues. Germline V gene data show CDR1 as ENHRY and CDR2 as SYGVKD. V lost 4 bases to trimming and J lost 1 base; unmatched junction nucleotides: 10. CDR3 sequence (DNA): TGTGCCATCAGTGGGGTTAGCGGGGGATCCGAGAACACCGGGGAGCTGTTTTTT. This translates into CAISGVSGGSENTGELFF.

In this sample, this clonotype turned up many times. The gene calls are TRBV7-9 and TRBJ2-7; D is possibly TRBD2 (5 bases). V lost 2 bases and J lost 6, with 14 bases in between. The CDR3 length is 14 residues. CDR1 and CDR2 (germline): SEHNR, FQNEAQ (reference sequence). The CDR3 protein is CASSLRRTESEQYF. CDR3 DNA: TGTGCCAGCAGCTTACGGAGGACCGAATCCGAGCAGTACTTC.

The rearrangement links TRBV7-8 to TRBJ2-5; no clear D. Germline CDR1 and CDR2: SGHVS and FQNEAQ. CDR3 length: 18 amino acids. Trimming stripped 6 bases from V and 1 base from J, with 24 bases between. CDR3 bases: TGTGCCAGCAGTACCAGCGCGAAGGATCGGTCGAGCCAAGAGACCCAGTACTTC. As protein: CASSTSAKDRSSQETQYF.

This clonotype was counted only a few times. The CDR3 does not close with the conserved phenylalanine or tryptophan, likely indicating a read error. The DNA is omitted, as the CDR3 cannot be located on it reliably, and the CDR3 follows TCRdb's listing. The CDR3 sequence: CSVAPEGV. V gene TRBV29-1 combines with J gene TRBJ2-3; the table's TRBD1 call for D was not verified on the DNA. Counting both end residues, the CDR3 totals 8 amino acids. In germline, CDR1 is SQVTM, CDR2 ANQGSEA.

DNA of the CDR3: TGTGCCACCAGCAGAAGACTAGCGGGAGAGACCCAGTACTTC. It translates to CATSRRLAGETQYF. The J gene is TRBJ2-5, the V gene TRBV15; 10 bases agree with TRBD2. Germline trimming cut 2 bases from V and 4 bases from J; bases unmatched to any gene: 1. There are 14 residues in the CDR3. Germline CDR1 reads LNHNV; CDR2 reads YYDKDF (reference sequence).

This clonotype was seen a handful of times. The chain joins TRBV4-1 to TRBJ2-7; D could derive from TRBD1 or TRBD2 (5 bases each). Germline V gene data show CDR1 as MGHRA and CDR2 as YSYEKL. The ends were cut back, 1 base at V and 0 bases at J, with 13 bases in the middle. The CDR3 loop spans 16 amino acids. CDR3 protein: CASSQASGTVSYEQYF. CDR3 DNA sequence: TGCGCCAGCAGCCAAGCCTCCGGGACGGTCTCCTACGAGCAGTACTTC.

The chain recombines TRBV12-3 or TRBV12-4 with TRBJ1-1, with D hard to call. The CDR3 spans 14 residues. Trimming took off 5 bases at V and 1 base at J, with 11 bases between the two ends. Written as DNA, the CDR3 is TGTGCCAGCAGTACCAAACAGAGGAACACTGAAGCTTTCTTT. Translation: CASSTKQRNTEAFF.

This chain joins TRBV3-1 and TRBJ1-5; 12 nucleotides line up with TRBD1. CDR1 and CDR2 (germline): LGHDT, YNNKEL (reference sequence). The ends lost 0 bases at V and 5 bases at J; junction bases unmatched: 5. This CDR3 comprises 17 residues. The CDR3 coding sequence is TGTGCCAGCAGCCAAGATGGGACAGGGGGCGGCTATCAGCCCCAGCATTTT. It is translated as CASSQDGTGGGYQPQHF.

With respect to this clonotype: This CDR3 fails to terminate in the conserved phenylalanine or tryptophan, so it likely reflects a read error. The rearrangement links TRBV9 to TRBJ1-1; possibly TRBD1 for D (5 bases). Trimming removed 4 bases from V and 8 bases from J, with 15 bases in between. CDR3 length equals 13 residues. CDR1 and CDR2 from the germline V gene are SGDLS and YYNGEE. The chain's CDR3 is CASSPPGGDEAFL. CDR3 in DNA: TGTGCCAGCAGCCCCCCCGGGGGGGACGAAGCTTTCCTT.

This clonotype showed up just a few times. V gene TRBV6-5 combines with J gene TRBJ1-4; the D is unclear. The V gene's germline CDR1 is MNHEY and CDR2 SVGAGI. V gave up 5 bases and J gave up 8 bases, with 18 bases separating them. The CDR3 is made up of 15 amino acids. The CDR3 reads CASSESLEIYEKLFF. The CDR3 coding sequence is TGTGCCAGCAGTGAAAGCTTGGAGATTTACGAAAAACTGTTTTTT.

As concerns this clonotype: This may stem from a read error, because a much larger clone lies one nucleotide away. The chain employs TRBV7-2 and TRBJ2-7; D possibly matches TRBD1 or TRBD2 (5 bases each). Germline CDR1 reads SGHTA; CDR2 reads FQGNSA. There are 12 residues in the CDR3. The chain's CDR3 is CVSGTITYEQYF. The CDR3 coding sequence is TGTGTCAGTGGGACGATAACCTACGAGCAGTACTTC.

The sample holds many counts of this clonotype. V usage is TRBV12-3 or TRBV12-4 and J usage is TRBJ1-2; D unclear. V gave up 6 bases and J gave up 4 bases, with 12 bases separating them. The CDR3 extends over 13 amino acids. Written as DNA, the CDR3 is TGTGCCAGCAGCTTGAGCACCGGCTATGGCTACACCTTC. Its translation is CASSLSTGYGYTF.

The rearrangement joins TRBV24-1 to TRBJ2-3, with 9 bases lining up with TRBD2. The CDR3 loop spans 16 amino acids. The junction had 10 bases not matched to a gene; V was cut back by 6 bases and J by 4 bases. Per germline, CDR1 KGHDR and CDR2 SFDVKD. Here the CDR3 DNA reads TGTGCCACCAGTAGGCGGGAGGGCCAAAAGGCAGATACGCAGTATTTT. Amino acid sequence: CATSRREGQKADTQYF.